The rows below give T cell receptor beta chains drawn from one sample of a study of control samples from healthy donors and cancer patients. Libraries were prepared by immunoSEQ multiplex PCR; TCRdb keeps only in-frame clonotypes and omits some of them. Among around 110,000 clones listed, around 87% were seen once. The sample taken for sequencing was PBMCs. The receptor set was obtained from a woman aged 45-59 years with colorectal cancer. Both conserved end residues are part of each CDR3.

CDR3,V
CASSIFGGGSYNEQFF,TRBV19
CASSNGQAAYYTF,TRBV12-3/TRBV12-4
CASSQAEYQETQYF,TRBV3-1/TRBV3-2
CASSYSGSSLYEQYF,TRBV6-6
CASGGSRGTDTQYF,TRBV6-5
CSVLTNYGYTF,TRBV20-1
CAGYTGAGNTIYF,TRBV7-9
CASSHVFRQGNEQFF,TRBV14
CASSAASTGPSDF,TRBV2
CASSSADRDTSNTGELFF,TRBV7-9
CASSQDGGAGNTIYF,TRBV3-1/TRBV3-2
CASSRGGARDGYTF,TRBV6-5
CASSLGRTLALYNEQFF,TRBV11-2
CASRRLAGEGETQYF,TRBV5-1
CASSLAQSRTGGRNEQFF,TRBV5-1
CASSDAWGAGEQYF,TRBV7-6
CASSAGTSPRFEQYF,TRBV9
CASLGYGYTF,TRBV6-6
CASSQDRGVGGLEQYF,TRBV4-1
CAWSPKNSYEQYF,TRBV30
CASSTAGPAYNEQFF,TRBV27
CASLISGMPSGANVLTF,TRBV6-4
CASSGSLPNTGELFF,TRBV2
CASSNTGGYGYTF,TRBV19
CASSLGPLESYEQYF,TRBV5-1
CASSQGAGPYEQYF,TRBV3-1/TRBV3-2
CASSPADGRAYNEQFF,TRBV7-7
CASSQMGGYTF,TRBV28
CASSLGIAEAFF,TRBV7-2
CASSVSVDSLYGYTF,TRBV9
CASSPRDLRSPLHF,TRBV5-1
CASSLSGQRNSPLHF,TRBV5-1
CASGSPAGTHTGELFF,TRBV12-5
CATSSRSTGDYGYTF,TRBV15
CASPLPGQGADRETQYF,TRBV5-8
CSVEMLGGTTVKAFF,TRBV29-1
CAISGRDQPQHF,TRBV10-3
CASSEEGLAGGRQFF,TRBV2
CASSTRGSSYNEQFF,TRBV7-9
CASSSLLSGGGETQYF,TRBV5-1
CASSPIIGGDEQYF,TRBV18